This T cell receptor beta chain emerged from a study of human T cells and chemical hapten exposure. TCRdb ran MiXCR on the RACE reads and lists one entry per CDR3 protein. The sample lists 180,000 or so distinct CDR3 sequences; more than 20% were seen once. The CDR3 is 13 amino acids. With 4 bases removed from V and 7 bases from J, the gap between germline ends came to 11 bases. Germline lookup yields CDR1 SGHAT and CDR2 FQNNGV. Time point noted: patch test 1, 2 weeks after DPC sensitization. Treatment described: therapeutic diphenylcyclopropenone sensitization with weekly scalp DPC. V gene TRBV11-2 combines with J gene TRBJ2-1, with D unresolved. The clonotype originates from a woman aged 45-59 years with alopecia areata. Some clones in this sample may be carry-over from other donors' samples. Sequences were derived from whole blood, sampled in connection with sensitization to the hapten diphenylcyclopropenone (DPC). In DNA, the CDR3 is TGTGCCAGCAGCTCCTGGTCCGGGAATGAGCAGTTCTTC. This encodes CASSSWSGNEQFF.